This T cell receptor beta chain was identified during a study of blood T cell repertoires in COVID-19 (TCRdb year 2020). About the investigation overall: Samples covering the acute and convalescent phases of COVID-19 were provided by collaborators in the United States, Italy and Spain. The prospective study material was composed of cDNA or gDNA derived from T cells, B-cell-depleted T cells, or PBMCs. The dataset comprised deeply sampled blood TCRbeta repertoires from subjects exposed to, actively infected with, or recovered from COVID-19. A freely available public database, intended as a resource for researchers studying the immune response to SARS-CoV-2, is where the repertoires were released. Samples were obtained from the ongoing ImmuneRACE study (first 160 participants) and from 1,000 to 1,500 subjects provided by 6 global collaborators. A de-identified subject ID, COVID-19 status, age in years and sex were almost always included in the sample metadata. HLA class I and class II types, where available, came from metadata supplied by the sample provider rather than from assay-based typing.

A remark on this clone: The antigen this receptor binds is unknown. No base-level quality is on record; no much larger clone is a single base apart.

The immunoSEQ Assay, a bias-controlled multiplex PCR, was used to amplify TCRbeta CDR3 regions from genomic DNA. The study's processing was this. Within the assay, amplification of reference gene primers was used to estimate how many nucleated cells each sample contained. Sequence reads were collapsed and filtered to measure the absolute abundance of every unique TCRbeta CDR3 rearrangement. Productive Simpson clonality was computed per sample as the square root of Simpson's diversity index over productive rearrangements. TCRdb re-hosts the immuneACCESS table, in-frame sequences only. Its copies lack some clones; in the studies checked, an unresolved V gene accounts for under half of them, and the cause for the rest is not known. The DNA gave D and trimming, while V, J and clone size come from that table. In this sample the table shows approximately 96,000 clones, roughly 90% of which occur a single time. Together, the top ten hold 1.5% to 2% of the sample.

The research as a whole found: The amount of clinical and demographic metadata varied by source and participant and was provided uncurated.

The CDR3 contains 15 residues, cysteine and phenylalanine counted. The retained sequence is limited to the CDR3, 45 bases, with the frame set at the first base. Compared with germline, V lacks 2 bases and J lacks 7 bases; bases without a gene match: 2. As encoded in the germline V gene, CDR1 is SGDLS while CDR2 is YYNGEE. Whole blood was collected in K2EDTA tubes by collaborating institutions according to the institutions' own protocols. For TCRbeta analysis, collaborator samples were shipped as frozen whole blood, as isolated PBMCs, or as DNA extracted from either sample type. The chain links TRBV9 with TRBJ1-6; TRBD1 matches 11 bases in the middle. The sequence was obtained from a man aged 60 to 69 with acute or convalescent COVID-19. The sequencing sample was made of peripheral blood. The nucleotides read TGTGCCAGCAGCGTCGGGACAGGGGGAAATTCACCCCTCCACTTT. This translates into CASSVGTGGNSPLHF. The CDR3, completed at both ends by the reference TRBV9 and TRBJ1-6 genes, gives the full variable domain DSGVTQTPKHLITATGQRVTLRCSPRSGDLSVYWYQQSLDQGLQFLIQYYNGEERAKGNILERFSAQQFPDLHSELNLSSLELGDSALYFCASSVGTGGNSPLHFGNGTRLTVT.